The present entry profiles one TCR beta chain with its context. Its specificity is not known. The data stem from a study of T cell repertoires in cytomegalovirus infection. Study details: Alongside well-studied HLA-B-restricted CMV epitopes, recently identified HLA-C-restricted CMV epitopes were also used. Matching HLA type, along with CMV infection, was indicated by public TCR beta signatures. General observations from the study: HLA-C-restricted, CMV-specific TCR beta clonotypes were dominant ex vivo. Identification of carriers of CMV plus the relevant HLA was performed using cumulative public TCR beta family frequency.

TCRdb passed the reads through MiXCR, listing each CDR3 protein once. The sample includes a few hundred thousand distinct CDR3 sequences, about 39% of them seen just once. The germline V gene has CDR1 MNHEY and CDR2 SMNVEV (reference sequence). Trimming took off 9 bases at V and 0 bases at J, with 9 bases between the two ends. The CDR3 spans 14 residues. Source: cultured PBMCs, taken from culture after CMV antigen stimulation. The chain has TRBV27 and TRBJ1-6; D not resolved. This sequence originates from a human donor in good health (CMV status not recorded). Some clones in this sample may be carry-over from other donors' samples. Here the CDR3 reads CASMRSSYNSPLHF. The CDR3 nucleotides read TGTGCCAGTATGAGGAGCTCCTATAATTCACCCCTCCACTTT.